This T cell receptor beta chain appears in the sequencing data of a study of T cell responses to AZD1222 COVID-19 vaccine. General study results and limits: Two doses of AZD1222 preceded a rise in Spike-specific TCR breadth and depth. There were vaccine-associated CD4 TCRs across spike, dominant at 160-218 and 743-854. Donor demographics were predominantly white British with a female majority; clonal diversity may be underestimated. Targeting of unmutated variant regions was reportedly seen in nearly half of spike-specific TCRs.

The assay was immunoSEQ multiplex PCR, and TCRdb's table has in-frame clones only and misses some. The table has 100,000 to 150,000 clones, 88% seen once. On this clone itself: Its antigen is still unknown.

The clonotype originates from an adult in good health. The material sequenced was peripheral blood, taken on day 0 of AZD1222 vaccination.

The CDR3 DNA follows: TGTGCCACTTTTAGCTCTTCAGCTTTCTTT. Its protein product is CATFSSSAFF. The chain joins TRBV19 to TRBJ1-1; D unresolved. V was pared by 10 bases and J by 10 bases, with 13 bases between. This CDR3 spans 10 amino acids. Germline assignment: CDR1 LNHDA and CDR2 SQIVND (reference sequence).